The clone carrying this T cell receptor (beta chain) was counted many times. As yet, its antigen is unknown. Trimming cost V 2 bases and J 1 base, with 2 bases left between them. This CDR3 region has 12 residues. Per germline, CDR1 SEHNR and CDR2 FQNEAQ (reference sequence). TCRdb redid the calling of the 5' RACE reads with MiXCR, one entry per CDR3 protein. In the table there are about 50,000 distinct CDR3 sequences, roughly 7.2% of which are singletons. This specimen comes from a study of spatial heterogeneity in lung cancer. For the study at large: There were consistently more beta-chain sequences detected than alpha-chain sequences. Raw reads showed each unique TCR and UMI combination turning up more than ten times on average.

Time point here: sample taken at primary tumor resection. Frozen PBMC, nontumor lung or tumor provided whole RNA, which was sequenced unsorted. Samples were obtained from 65 to 80 donors, all untreated early-stage non-small cell lung cancer patients. Study observations and caveats: There were more appearances of ubiquitous expanded tumor TCRs in blood at resection than at follow-up.

The sample in question was PBMCs, obtained at surgery. The source of this sequence is a female donor with early-stage non-small cell lung cancer. The V gene is TRBV7-9, the J gene TRBJ2-5; no definite D call. The CDR3 sequence: CASSLPQETQYF. The CDR3 nucleotides read TGTGCCAGCAGCTTACCCCAAGAGACCCAGTACTTC.